This TCR beta chain was identified in a study of T-cell memory formation after mild COVID-19. Broader study findings: Shrinking CD4+ clones resided mostly in CM and EM, and CD8+ ones in EMRA. The pre-infection memory compartment contained some responding clones, suggesting cross-reactive memory joined.

This CDR3 is 16 amino acids long. The germline V gene encodes CDR1 MNHEY and CDR2 SVGAGI. Deletions cut 8 bases from V and 2 bases from J, with 22 bases between. Libraries for TCRalpha and TCRbeta carried sample barcodes and unique molecular identifiers via 5'RACE. TCRdb reprocessed the 5' RACE reads via MiXCR and lists one record per CDR3 protein. In the table there are 150,000 to 200,000 distinct CDR3 sequences, around 30% of which are singletons. As regards this clonotype: What it recognizes is unknown.

This TCR was sampled from an adult woman who had mild COVID-19 (a few samples of this study predate the infection). Cell type and time point are not known. The sample taken for sequencing was PBMCs or a T cell subset sorted from them (not recorded which). The chain recombines TRBV6-5 with TRBJ2-7, with D tentatively TRBD2 (5 bases). The CDR3 sequence: CASFRTDRGRTYEQYF. In DNA form, the CDR3 reads TGTGCCAGCTTCCGAACTGATCGAGGGCGAACCTACGAGCAGTACTTC.